Each of the 17 T cell receptor beta chains below was sequenced from the same sample in a study of cytomegalovirus exposure and HLA in healthy donors. The primer mix had 60 Vbeta and 13 Jbeta primers. The table came from immunoSEQ multiplex PCR; TCRdb's copy has only in-frame clones and leaves some out. The sample lists some 140,000 clones; 80% were seen once. The sequencing input was PBMCs. These receptors came from a man between 25 and 39 years old in good health and CMV-seropositive.

The chain uses TRBV7-8 and TRBJ2-2, with D tentatively TRBD1 (6 bases). Germline loops: CDR1 SGHVS, CDR2 FQNEAQ. The CDR3 runs to 14 residues. Trimming stripped 6 bases from V and 7 bases from J, with 15 bases between. The CDR3 region is CASRTRGDGGELFF. DNA for the CDR3: TGTGCCAGCAGAACCAGGGGTGATGGCGGGGAGCTGTTTTTT.

The V and J genes are TRBV5-4 and TRBJ2-5; TRBD1 is a possible D gene (6 bases). Germline values: CDR1 SGHNT, CDR2 YYREEE (reference sequence). CDR3 length: 14 amino acids. V was pared by 0 bases and J by 7 bases, with 13 bases between. CDR3 sequence (DNA): TGTGCCAGCAGCTTGGACAGGGTTTTGTGGACCCAGTACTTC. It encodes CASSLDRVLWTQYF.

CDR3: CASSLGQGGTGELFF. CDR3 DNA sequence: TGTGCCAGCAGCTTAGGCCAAGGGGGCACCGGGGAGCTGTTTTTT. J is TRBJ2-2 and V is TRBV7-2; a possible D gene is TRBD1 (6 bases). CDR3 length equals 15 residues. V shed 1 base and J shed 4 bases, with 10 bases lying between them. Germline V CDR1 and CDR2: SGHTA, FQGNSA.

The gene calls are TRBV19 and TRBJ2-3; TRBD2 aligns across 8 bases. The length of the CDR3 is 13 residues. Germline CDR1 is LNHDA and CDR2 is SQIVND (reference sequence). V gave up 4 bases and J gave up 6 bases; unmatched junction bases: 3. DNA for the CDR3: TGTGCCAGTAGTACGGGACTAGTTGATACGCAGTATTTT. It codes for CASSTGLVDTQYF.

This chain's CDR3 is CASSLPGSDTQYF. CDR3 coding DNA: TGTGCCAGCAGCTTGCCGGGGTCAGATACGCAGTATTTT. This chain links TRBV5-6 with TRBJ2-3; D perhaps matches TRBD2 (5 bases). The CDR3 length is 13 residues. V was pared by 1 base and J by 4 bases, with 7 bases between. Germline V gene lookup returns CDR1 SGHDT and CDR2 YYEEEE.

The gene calls are TRBV11-2 and TRBJ2-7; 9 bases line up with TRBD2. J gave up 3 bases and V 4 bases, and 13 bases lay outside the gene matches. Germline CDR1 and CDR2: SGHAT and FQNNGV. This CDR3 region has 17 residues. CDR3 in DNA: TGTGCCAGCAGCTCTAAGGCACTAGCGGGTCCCCACTACGAGCAGTACTTC. Protein sequence: CASSSKALAGPHYEQYF. Full variable domain (outside the CDR3, taken from reference TRBV11-2 and TRBJ2-7): EAGVAQSPRYKIIEKRQSVAFWCNPISGHATLYWYQQILGQGPKLLIQFQNNGVVDDSQLPKDRFSAERLKGVDSTLKIQPAKLEDSAVYLCASSSKALAGPHYEQYFGPGTRLTVT.

V gene TRBV6-1 combines with J gene TRBJ2-7; 10 nucleotides agree with TRBD1. The CDR3 consists of 14 residues. Germline V CDR1 and CDR2: MNHNS, SASEGT. The junction had 0 bases not matched to a gene; V was cut back by 0 bases and J by 4 bases. CDR3 in amino acids: CASSEAGQGYEQYF. The CDR3 bases are TGTGCCAGCAGTGAAGCGGGACAGGGGTACGAGCAGTACTTC.

The chain has TRBV11-2 and TRBJ1-4; D call uncertain. Trimming removed 4 bases from V and 8 bases from J, with 17 bases in between. The CDR3 sequence is 15 residues long. The germline V gene has CDR1 SGHAT and CDR2 FQNNGV. The CDR3 sequence: CASSSGGRGWEKLFF. The CDR3 DNA reads TGTGCCAGCAGCTCGGGTGGACGGGGTTGGGAAAAACTGTTTTTT.

This clone was counted only a few times. This chain connects TRBV4-2 to TRBJ2-5, with TRBD2 as a possible D gene (5 bases). The CDR3 contains 12 residues. Germline CDR1 and CDR2: LGHNA and YNFKEQ. Trimming cost V 0 bases and J 7 bases, with 6 bases left between them. The chain's CDR3 is CASSQDRGTQYF. The CDR3 nucleotides read TGTGCCAGCAGCCAAGATCGGGGGACCCAGTACTTC.

The genes are TRBV5-1 and TRBJ2-3; D perhaps matches TRBD2 (6 bases). CDR3 length equals 14 residues. Trimming cost V 4 bases and J 2 bases, with 11 bases left between them. Germline V CDR1 and CDR2: SGHRS, YFSETQ. The CDR3 sequence: CASSPGGATDTQYF. CDR3 sequence (DNA): TGCGCCAGCAGCCCTGGAGGGGCCACAGATACGCAGTATTTT.

This rearrangement joins TRBV5-1 to TRBJ2-3; D remains ambiguous. The CDR3 covers 14 residues. V was pared by 0 bases and J by 6 bases, with 11 bases between. Germline V CDR1 and CDR2: SGHRS, YFSETQ. The CDR3 sequence: CASSLGHGMDTQYF. In DNA form, the CDR3 reads TGCGCCAGCAGCTTGGGACACGGCATGGATACGCAGTATTTT. The full variable domain, its missing parts supplied by reference TRBV5-1 and TRBJ2-3, is KAGVTQTPRYLIKTRGQQVTLSCSPISGHRSVSWYQQTPGQGLQFLFEYFSETQRNKGNFPGRFSGRQFSNSRSEMNVSTLELGDSALYLCASSLGHGMDTQYFGPGTRLTVL.

This clone was observed a handful of times. The rearrangement links TRBV15 to TRBJ1-2; weak D call: TRBD1 (5 bases). CDR1 and CDR2 from the germline V gene are LNHNV and YYDKDF (reference sequence). This CDR3 has 15 amino acids. Trimming cost V 1 base and J 1 base, with 10 bases left between them. CDR3 amino acids: CATSRGRGFNYGYTF. DNA for the CDR3: TGTGCCACCAGCAGAGGAAGGGGCTTTAACTATGGCTACACCTTC.

This chain uses TRBV4-1 with TRBJ1-2; 8 bases map to TRBD1. This CDR3 is 15 amino acids long. Per the germline V gene, CDR1 is MGHRA and CDR2 is YSYEKL. J lost 1 base, V lost 5 bases, and 6 bases had no gene match. In DNA, the CDR3 is TGCGCCAGCAGCTCTCAGACAGGGGTTAACTATGGCTACACCTTC. As protein: CASSSQTGVNYGYTF.

V and J are TRBV9 and TRBJ2-4; 9 bases align to TRBD1. V was clipped by 0 bases and J by 9 bases; unmatched bases: 7. The germline V gene encodes CDR1 SGDLS and CDR2 YYNGEE. This CDR3 has 15 amino acids. The CDR3 nucleotides read TGTGCCAGCAGCGTAGCTGGGACAGGGCTTGGCATTCAGTACTTC. Its protein is CASSVAGTGLGIQYF.

The chain is built from TRBV7-9 and TRBJ2-5; 7 nucleotides match TRBD1. The closer fit of TRBJ2-7 to the DNA end suggests the J call may be wrong. CDR1 and CDR2 from the germline V gene are SEHNR and FQNEAQ (reference sequence). The CDR3 runs 15 residues. The CDR3 reads CASSSYRDRAYEQYF. DNA of the CDR3: TGTGCCAGCAGCTCCTACCGGGACAGAGCCTACGAGCAGTACTTC.

The chain combines TRBV4-2 with TRBJ2-7; D perhaps matches TRBD1 (6 bases). The V gene lost 0 bases and the J gene lost 2 bases, with 17 bases spanning the gap. The V gene's germline CDR1 is LGHNA and CDR2 YNFKEQ. The CDR3 has 17 residues. CDR3 sequence reads: CASSQEVSGTHTYEQYF. In DNA, the CDR3 is TGTGCCAGCAGCCAAGAAGTGTCCGGGACACATACCTACGAGCAGTACTTC.

This rearrangement joins TRBV2 to TRBJ2-3; D perhaps matches TRBD2 (7 bases). V was trimmed by 11 bases and J by 3 bases, leaving 18 bases between them. This CDR3 has 14 residues. CDR1 is SNHLY, CDR2 FYNNEI, per germline. DNA of the CDR3: TGTGCCGGCCCCTGGGGGGGCAGGACAGATACGCAGTATTTT. Amino acids: CAGPWGGRTDTQYF.